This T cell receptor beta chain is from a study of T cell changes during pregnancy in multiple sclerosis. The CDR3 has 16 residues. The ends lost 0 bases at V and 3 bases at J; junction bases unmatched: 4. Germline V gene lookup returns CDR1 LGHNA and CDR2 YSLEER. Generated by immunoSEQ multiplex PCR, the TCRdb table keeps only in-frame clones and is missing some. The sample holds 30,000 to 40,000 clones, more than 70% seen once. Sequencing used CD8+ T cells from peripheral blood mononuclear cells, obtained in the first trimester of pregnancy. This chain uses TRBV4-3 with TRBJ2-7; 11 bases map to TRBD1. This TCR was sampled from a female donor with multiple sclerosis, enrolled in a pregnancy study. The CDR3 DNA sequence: TGCGCCAGCAGCCAAGATCCCGGGACAGGGGGCTACGAGCAGTACTTC. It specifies CASSQDPGTGGYEQYF.